The 15 T cell receptor beta chains reported below all come from one sample, sequenced in a study of T cells expressing NK-cell markers. TCRdb reprocessed the 5' RACE reads, keeping one entry per CDR3 protein, no DNA. The listing contains roughly 180,000 distinct CDR3 sequences. Material: blood T cells: a sorted CD56 or NKG2C T cell subset, CD4+ or CD8+ T cells, or bulk PBMC T cells (not recorded which). The origin of the receptors is a woman between 18 and 70 years old in good health.

The chain couples TRBV2 to TRBJ2-1; TCRdb's D call of TRBD2 is untestable without DNA. CDR3 length: 14 amino acids. Germline CDR1 and CDR2: SNHLY and FYNNEI. The CDR3 protein is CASSGRTSGGEQFF.

The chain links TRBV29-1 to TRBJ2-1; TCRdb reports TRBD1, a call that lacks DNA to check it against. The CDR3 runs 12 residues. Germline-derived CDR1 and CDR2 are SQVTM and ANQGSEA. The CDR3 sequence is CSAGTQSNEQFF.

The J gene is TRBJ2-7, the V gene TRBV6-2 or TRBV6-3; TCRdb reports TRBD1, a call that lacks DNA to check it against. Germline V gives CDR1 MNHEY, CDR2 SVGEGT. The CDR3 has 14 amino acids. CDR3: CASRRQGSTYEQYF.

This chain connects TRBV28 to TRBJ1-6. This CDR3 contains 12 residues. Germline V gene lookup returns CDR1 MDHEN and CDR2 SYDVKM. CDR3: CASSYRRGPLHF.

V and J are TRBV11-3 and TRBJ2-3. The CDR3 covers 15 residues. Looked up from germline, CDR1 is SGHNT and CDR2 is YENEEA. CDR3 sequence: CASSLGPSSTDTQYF.

The V and J genes are TRBV29-1 and TRBJ2-3; TCRdb returns TRBD2, unconfirmable since there is no DNA. The CDR3 has 15 amino acids. Germline assignment: CDR1 SQVTM and CDR2 ANQGSEA. CDR3 residues: CSVEVGGLGTDTQYF.

This chain uses TRBV5-1 with TRBJ2-7; TCRdb lists TRBD2, though no DNA is available to test this call. CDR1 is SGHRS, CDR2 YFSETQ, per germline. This CDR3 has 14 amino acids. The CDR3: CASSLHAEALEQYF. The full variable domain, in which reference TRBV5-1 and TRBJ2-7 provide the parts outside the CDR3, is KAGVTQTPRYLIKTRGQQVTLSCSPISGHRSVSWYQQTPGQGLQFLFEYFSETQRNKGNFPGRFSGRQFSNSRSEMNVSTLELGDSALYLCASSLHAEALEQYFGPGTRLTVT.

The V and J genes are TRBV20-1 and TRBJ2-7; TCRdb returns TRBD2, unconfirmable since there is no DNA. Germline CDR1 is DFQATT and CDR2 is SNEGSKA (reference sequence). CDR3 length: 15 amino acids. This CDR3 reads CSARDGGETSYEQYF.

The J gene is TRBJ2-2, the V gene TRBV6-6; no DNA is available, so the TRBD2 call from TCRdb remains unchecked. Looked up from germline, CDR1 is MNHNY and CDR2 is SVGAGI (reference sequence). This CDR3 has 13 amino acids. CDR3 protein: CASSYGGGGELFF.

The chain carries TRBV11-2 and TRBJ2-2; TCRdb designates TRBD2, a call that cannot be tested without DNA. Germline assignment: CDR1 SGHAT and CDR2 FQNNGV. The CDR3 totals 13 residues. CDR3 loop: CASSSRRAGELFF.

V gene TRBV6-1 combines with J gene TRBJ2-5. Looked up from germline, CDR1 is MNHNS and CDR2 is SASEGT. The CDR3 runs to 14 residues. This chain's CDR3 is CASGVAGIQETQYF.

J is TRBJ2-2 and V is TRBV20-1; as DNA is missing, the TRBD2 call by TCRdb cannot be tested. This CDR3 comprises 16 residues. The germline V gene encodes CDR1 DFQATT and CDR2 SNEGSKA (reference sequence). CDR3: CSARAGTSGRTGELFF.

V gene TRBV3-1 combines with J gene TRBJ2-1. From germline, CDR1 is LGHDT and CDR2 YNNKEL (reference sequence). The CDR3 runs to 15 residues. CDR3 loop: CASSHGGGSYNEQFF.

The J gene is TRBJ2-5, the V gene TRBV5-1; TCRdb selects TRBD1, and the lack of DNA leaves this call unchecked. CDR3 length: 16 residues. Germline CDR1 is SGHRS and CDR2 is YFSETQ. The CDR3 here is CASSFVGGGGAETQYF.

V is TRBV6-5 and J is TRBJ1-5. The CDR3 is made up of 16 amino acids. Germline values: CDR1 MNHEY, CDR2 SVGAGI. The CDR3 region is CASSTDLGWMNQPQHF.